This TCR beta chain was recorded in a study of control samples from healthy donors and cancer patients. The CDR3 length is 16 residues. Germline V gene sequence: CDR1 MRHNA, CDR2 SNTAGT. Trimming took 3 bases from V and 8 from J; bases not matched to a gene: 13. The method was immunoSEQ multiplex PCR; TCRdb's version includes in-frame clones alone and lacks a portion of them. The sample has about 80,000 clones, over 85% seen once. This TCR was recovered from a middle-aged man in good health. The sample taken for sequencing was blood. The chain uses TRBV6-4 and TRBJ2-1, with 7 bases matching TRBD1. This CDR3 reads CASSDIGPGGRDEQFF. DNA for the CDR3: TGTGCCAGCAGTGATATCGGGCCAGGGGGTAGGGATGAGCAGTTCTTC.